The 10 T cell receptor delta chains below come from one sample, sequenced in a study of gamma-delta chains in newborns, infants, children. TCRdb made new clone calls on the reads using CATT. In the table there are about 3,800 delta-chain clones, under 2.5% of which are singletons. What was sequenced was blood. These receptors all come from a child who was a newborn, infant or young child, either healthy, febrile or measles-vaccinated (not recorded which).

This clone was found a few times. This chain joins TRDV2 and TRDJ1; 9 nucleotides line up with TRDD3. Trimming took 3 bases from V and 3 from J; bases not matched to a gene: 10. CDR3 length equals 16 residues. Germline-derived CDR1 and CDR2 are GEAIGNYY and EKD. The CDR3 nucleotides read TGTGCCTGTGACGAACTGGGGGACTTCCGGGCCGATAAACTCATCTTT. As protein: CACDELGDFRADKLIF.

Turning to this clone: Other DNA sequences from this sample encode an identical CDR3 as well. The chain employs TRDV2 and TRDJ3, with TRDD3 identical over 10 bases. The V and J ends lost 1 base and 2 bases, in that order; junction bases with no gene match: 4. The CDR3 extends over 18 amino acids. Germline V gene sequence: CDR1 GEAIGNYY, CDR2 EKD. The CDR3 DNA sequence: TGTGCCTGTGACACTGGGGGATACTCGACCTGGGACACCCGACAGATGTTTTTC. Its protein product is CACDTGGYSTWDTRQMFF.

This clone is judged medium-sized. The same CDR3 can be traced to other DNA sequences in this sample. The chain recombines TRDV1 with TRDJ1, with TRDD3 matching 13 bases. This CDR3 comprises 18 residues. Trimming at V came to 6 bases and at J to 1 base, leaving 11 bases not matched to a gene. Germline V lookup: CDR1 TSWWSYY, CDR2 QGS. CDR3 in amino acids: CALGYWGIRVRGTDKLIF. CDR3 coding DNA: TGTGCTCTTGGTTACTGGGGGATACGGGTGCGGGGCACCGATAAACTCATCTTT.

The rearrangement links TRDV2 to TRDJ3, with 12 bases that match TRDD3. CDR1 GEAIGNYY and CDR2 EKD come from the germline V gene. There are 21 residues in the CDR3. J was trimmed by 0 bases and V by 0 bases; bases with no gene match: 8. CDR3 sequence reads: CACDTVLGDTQSSWDTRQMFF. CDR3 DNA sequence: TGTGCCTGTGACACCGTACTGGGGGATACCCAGAGCTCCTGGGACACCCGACAGATGTTTTTC.

Concerning this clone itself: Being one base from a much bigger clone, this may be a read error. The chain carries TRDV1 and TRDJ1; 13 positions match TRDD3. CDR1 and CDR2 (germline): TSWWSYY, QGS. CDR3 length equals 25 residues. CDR3 nucleotide sequence: TGTGCTCTTGGGGAAGAAAGGCTTCGTCCCCTGTACTGGGGGATACGCCCAAACTACACCGGTAAACTCATCTTT. Its protein product is CALGEERLRPLYWGIRPNYTGKLIF.

The rearrangement links TRDV2 to TRDJ1; 8 nucleotides line up with TRDD3. The CDR3 consists of 16 residues. Trimming took 2 bases from V and 0 from J; bases not matched to a gene: 7. CDR1 is GEAIGNYY, CDR2 EKD, per germline. This chain's CDR3 is CACDKLGASYTDKLIF. CDR3 nucleotide sequence: TGTGCCTGTGACAAACTGGGGGCTTCGTACACCGATAAACTCATCTTT.

Worth noting for this clone: Only one base separates this from a far larger clonotype, so it likely reflects a read error. The chain is built from TRDV2 and TRDJ1; 7 bases match TRDD3. Per the germline V gene, CDR1 is GEAIGNYY and CDR2 is EKD. This CDR3 is 18 amino acids long. The ends lost 3 bases at V and 4 bases at J; junction bases unmatched: 19. The CDR3 nucleotides read TGTGCCTGTGACGCCCTGGGGGCTCTCCCCGAAGGTATCGATAAACTCATCTTT. It encodes CACDALGALPEGIDKLIF.

In this sample, this clone turned up a few times. Being one base from a much bigger clone, this may be a read error. This chain uses TRDV2 with TRDJ1, with a possible D match to TRDD3 (6 bases). This CDR3 region has 14 residues. Germline CDR1 reads GEAIGNYY; CDR2 reads EKD. CDR3 region: CAYDTGWDSDKLIF. As DNA, the CDR3 is TGTGCCTATGACACCGGCTGGGATAGCGATAAACTCATCTTT.

V and J are TRDV1 and TRDJ1; TRDD3 aligns across 10 bases. Germline V lookup: CDR1 TSWWSYY, CDR2 QGS. J gave up 0 bases and V 0 bases, and 7 bases lay outside the gene matches. The CDR3 is 18 amino acids. CDR3 bases: TGTGCTCTTGGGGAACTAGCTACTGGGGGATTGTACACCGATAAACTCATCTTT. As protein: CALGELATGGLYTDKLIF.

This clone appeared a few times. One base separates it from a far larger clone, so it is likely a read error. The rearrangement links TRDV2 to TRDJ3; 10 bases line up with TRDD3. CDR3 length equals 21 residues. CDR1 is GEAIGNYY and CDR2 is EKD in the germline V gene. CDR3 sequence reads: CACDTVGTGGSSSRDTRQMFF. The CDR3 coding sequence is TGTGCCTGTGACACCGTCGGTACTGGGGGATCCAGCTCCCGGGACACCCGACAGATGTTTTTC.